This T cell receptor (beta chain) was found in a study of blood T cell repertoires in COVID-19. V was shortened by 7 bases and J by 4 bases, with 10 bases between the two germline ends. The CDR3 is 13 amino acids. CDR1 MGHDK and CDR2 SYGVNS come from the germline V gene. The data were produced by immunoSEQ multiplex PCR, yet TCRdb's version contains in-frame clones alone and is incomplete. This table holds approximately 480,000 clones, roughly nine tenths found once. Material: peripheral blood. The clonotype was recovered from a man aged 18 to 35 with COVID-19, enrolled during active disease. The chain has TRBV25-1 and TRBJ1-4; D remains ambiguous. Here the CDR3 DNA reads TGTGCCAGCACCCCGCCTAATAATGAAAAACTGTTTTTT. Protein product: CASTPPNNEKLFF.